A selection of T cell receptor beta chains follows, all from one sample in a study of T-cell reconstitution after alpha-beta-depleted transplantation in children. TCRdb used MiXCR to reprocess the PCR reads, holding one entry per CDR3 protein. The sample shows about half a million distinct CDR3 sequences, around 12% of them seen only once. The sequencing here drew on PBMCs from the stem cell graft donor, taken from the stem cell graft. These receptors all stem from a human donor who donated a stem cell graft to a child with combined immunodeficiency. CDR3s include the opening cysteine and the closing phenylalanine or tryptophan. Each record gives: D gene, J gene, V gene, clone size, CDR3 DNA, CDR3 protein. The D gene is left open where the match is weak. For some rows the clone size is stated as once, few or many, or as a class when expanded; others skip it.

NA | TRBJ1-4 | TRBV4-3 | NA | TGCGCCAGCAGCCAAGAAGGGTCATCCATTTCGAGTGAAAAACTGTTTTTT | CASSQEGSSISSEKLFF
NA | TRBJ2-7 | TRBV12-3/TRBV12-4 | few | TGTGCCAGCAGTTTAGGCCGAGCCCAGAGCAACGAGCAGTACTTC | CASSLGRAQSNEQYF
NA | TRBJ2-2 | TRBV2 | many | TGTGCCAGCAGTGAAGGGAGGAATATAGGGCACACCGGGGAGCTGTTTTTT | CASSEGRNIGHTGELFF
NA | TRBJ1-3 | TRBV20-1 | many | TGCAGTGCCAGAAGTCCTTCCCCTGGAAACACCATATATTTT | CSARSPSPGNTIYF
NA | TRBJ2-7 | TRBV18 | few | TGTGCCAGCTCACCGTCTAGCGTGACCTACGAGCAGTACTTC | CASSPSSVTYEQYF
TRBD2 | TRBJ2-3 | TRBV9 | NA | TGTGCCAGCAGCGTAGCTCGGGAGGGCCCCACAGATACGCAGTATTTT | CASSVAREGPTDTQYF
NA | TRBJ2-1 | TRBV12-3/TRBV12-4 | NA | TGTGCCAGCAGGGGTGTTGGCAATGAGCAGTTCTTC | CASRGVGNEQFF
NA | TRBJ2-5 | TRBV20-1 | many | TGCAGTGCTAGAGAACCGGGACTCCGCCAAGAGACCCAGTACTTC | CSAREPGLRQETQYF
TRBD2 | TRBJ2-1 | TRBV12-3/TRBV12-4 | many | TGTGCCAGCAGTCCGGGACTAGCATCCGATGAGCAGTTCTTC | CASSPGLASDEQFF
TRBD2 | TRBJ2-1 | TRBV5-1 | many | TGCGCCAGCAGCTTCGTGGCGGGAGCGGATGAGCAGTTCTTC | CASSFVAGADEQFF
NA | TRBJ2-2 | TRBV12-3/TRBV12-4 | many | TGTGCCAGCAGTTTAGACAGGGACACCGGGGAGCTGTTTTTT | CASSLDRDTGELFF
TRBD1 | TRBJ2-2 | TRBV7-9 | few | TGTGCCAGCAGCCAAACAGGGGCCACCGGGGAGCTGTTTTTT | CASSQTGATGELFF
NA | TRBJ2-5 | TRBV20-1 | few | TGCAGTGCTAGCCCCTCGGGACAACAAGGGGAGACCCAGTACTTC | CSASPSGQQGETQYF
NA | TRBJ1-3 | TRBV3-1 | NA | TGTGCCAGCAGCCAAGACTTGATCTCTGGAAACACCATATATTTT | CASSQDLISGNTIYF
NA | TRBJ2-7 | TRBV5-1 | NA | TGCGCCAGCAGCTCGAGTTGGGGACATTTAGCCACCTCCGGGAACGAGCAGTACTTC | CASSSSWGHLATSGNEQYF
NA | TRBJ1-5 | TRBV29-1 | many | TGCAGCGTTGAATGGGGACGGGGTCAGCCCCAGCATTTT | CSVEWGRGQPQHF
NA | TRBJ2-7 | TRBV7-2 | NA | TGTGCCAGCAGCGCAACAGAATACGAGCAGTACTTC | CASSATEYEQYF
TRBD1 | TRBJ2-7 | TRBV18 | many | TGTGCCAGCTCACCAAGGGACAGGTACTCCTACGAGCAGTACTTC | CASSPRDRYSYEQYF
TRBD1 | TRBJ2-7 | TRBV24-1 | NA | TGTGCCACCTCATCCCGGGACAGGTTGTACTTC | CATSSRDRLYF
NA | TRBJ2-5 | TRBV12-3/TRBV12-4 | many | TGTGCCAGCAGTTTCGCGGAGTCCCAAGAGACCCAGTACTTC | CASSFAESQETQYF
NA | TRBJ2-4 | TRBV6-5 | few | TGTGCCAGCAGTTACTACCGGGACCCGGCCTTAGCCAAAAACATTCAGTACTTC | CASSYYRDPALAKNIQYF
NA | TRBJ2-3 | TRBV7-2 | many | TGTGCCAGCAGCTTATTCACAGGGACGGTAGATACGCAGTATTTT | CASSLFTGTVDTQYF
TRBD1 | TRBJ2-2 | TRBV7-3 | NA | TGTGCCAGCAGCTTAGACAGGGGGCCCACGGGGGAGCTGTTTTTT | CASSLDRGPTGELFF
NA | TRBJ1-1 | TRBV6-5 | many | TGTGCCAGCAGTTACTCGACTGGGTACGCTGAAGCTTTCTTT | CASSYSTGYAEAFF
NA | TRBJ2-2 | TRBV12-3/TRBV12-4 | NA | TGTGCCAGCAGCTCCAGGGCTCCCACCGGGGAGCTGTTTTTT | CASSSRAPTGELFF
NA | TRBJ1-1 | TRBV12-3/TRBV12-4 | NA | TGTGCCAGCAGCCGCAGGGCGTCGTACACTGAAGCTTTCTTT | CASSRRASYTEAFF
TRBD1 | TRBJ2-7 | TRBV12-3/TRBV12-4 | few | TGTGCCAGCAGTTCTGGACAGGGGTTTAACGAGCAGTACTTC | CASSSGQGFNEQYF
NA | TRBJ2-3 | TRBV20-1 | NA | TGCAGTGCTAGAGGTTACAGGGCCTTTAACACAGATACGCAGTATTTT | CSARGYRAFNTDTQYF
TRBD1 | TRBJ2-7 | TRBV10-3 | few | TGTGCCATCAGCCCTGGACAGGGGGCCACCTACGAGCAGTACTTC | CAISPGQGATYEQYF
NA | TRBJ1-2 | TRBV9 | few | TGTGCCAGCAGTGCCGACGGCAACTATGGCTACACCTTC | CASSADGNYGYTF
NA | TRBJ2-1 | TRBV7-2 | few | TGTGCCAGCAGCTTAGAAGCTCAGGCGGGTGAGCAGTTCTTC | CASSLEAQAGEQFF
NA | TRBJ1-5 | TRBV27 | NA | TGTGCCAGCAGCATACAGAATAGCAATCAGCCCCAGCATTTT | CASSIQNSNQPQHF
NA | TRBJ2-7 | TRBV6-1 | few | TGTGCCAGCGGGCCCTCCGGGACTTTCACCCAGCAGTACTTC | CASGPSGTFTQQYF
NA | TRBJ2-5 | TRBV7-9 | NA | TGTGCCAGCAGCTACGGACCAGGGGGGGCCTTC | CASSYGPGGAF
NA | TRBJ2-5 | TRBV15 | NA | TGTGCCACCAGCAGAGATTTCGCGGGACAAGAGACCCAGTACTTC | CATSRDFAGQETQYF
NA | TRBJ1-5 | TRBV5-1 | NA | TGCGCCAGCAGCCCCAGAGACAGACAGCAAAGTAGCAATCAGCCCCAGCATTTT | CASSPRDRQQSSNQPQHF
NA | TRBJ2-3 | TRBV12-3/TRBV12-4 | NA | TGTGCCAGCAGTCTCAACTTCGGGGGAGATACGCAGTATTTT | CASSLNFGGDTQYF
TRBD1 | TRBJ1-2 | TRBV12-3/TRBV12-4 | few | TGTGCCAGCAGTTTTACAGGGGTCCATAACTATGGCTACACCTTC | CASSFTGVHNYGYTF
TRBD1 | TRBJ1-3 | TRBV4-3 | few | TGCGCCAGCAGCCCCCGGGACAGGGGGTTCGGAAACACCATATATTTT | CASSPRDRGFGNTIYF
TRBD1 | TRBJ1-6 | TRBV7-2 | few | TGTGCCAGCAGCTTAGACAGGGGTTCACCCCTCCACTTT | CASSLDRGSPLHF
NA | TRBJ2-5 | TRBV5-6 | NA | TGTGCCAGCAGCTCAAGTCTAGCCGGTGAGACCCAGTACTTC | CASSSSLAGETQYF
TRBD2 | TRBJ2-1 | TRBV29-1 | few | TGCAGCGTTTTCCGAGCGGGGTCACCTGGTGAGCAGTTCTTC | CSVFRAGSPGEQFF
NA | TRBJ2-2 | TRBV3-1 | few | TGTGCCAGCAGAGGTTCTGCGAACACCGGGGAGCTGTTTTTT | CASRGSANTGELFF
TRBD1 | TRBJ2-5 | TRBV4-3 | NA | TGCGCCAGCAGCCACGACAGGGGTCAGTTTGCAGAGACCCAGTACTTC | CASSHDRGQFAETQYF
NA | TRBJ1-2 | TRBV19 | NA | TGTGCCAGTAGTATAGATGACGTTGGCTACACCTTC | CASSIDDVGYTF
NA | TRBJ2-7 | TRBV10-3 | NA | TGTGCCATCAGTGAGCTAGACTACGAGCAGTACTTC | CAISELDYEQYF
NA | TRBJ1-6 | TRBV28 | NA | TGTGCCAGCAGCACAGAATATGTTTATCATAATTCACCCCTCCACTTT | CASSTEYVYHNSPLHF
TRBD1 | TRBJ2-7 | TRBV20-1 | NA | TGCAGTGCTACCGGGACAGTGACCTACGAGCAGTACTTC | CSATGTVTYEQYF
NA | TRBJ1-4 | TRBV20-1 | few | TGTAGCTGGAGAGGATCTTCAACTAATGAAAAACTGTTTTTT | CSWRGSSTNEKLFF
NA | TRBJ1-1 | TRBV4-3 | many | TGCGCCAGCAGCCAAGACGCTTCAGGGACCACTGAAGCTTTCTTT | CASSQDASGTTEAFF
NA | TRBJ2-4 | TRBV20-1 | NA | TGCAGTGCTAGACCCCTGATCGGGACACCACTAGCCAAAAACATTCAGTACTTC | CSARPLIGTPLAKNIQYF
NA | TRBJ2-7 | TRBV20-1 | few | TGCAGTGCAACCACAACCTCCCCCGGGGCCCGGTTTTTC | CSATTTSPGARFF
NA | TRBJ1-5 | TRBV21-1 | NA | TGTGCCAGCAGCAAAGTTGGACAGACCCATAGCAATCAGCCCCAGCATTTT | CASSKVGQTHSNQPQHF
NA | TRBJ2-1 | TRBV12-3/TRBV12-4 | NA | TGTGCCAGCAGTAGGCCCCTACGTTACAATGAGCAGTTCTTC | CASSRPLRYNEQFF
TRBD2 | TRBJ2-3 | TRBV10-3 | NA | TGTGCCATCAGGCCGTCTAGCGGTACAGATACGCAGTATTTT | CAIRPSSGTDTQYF
NA | TRBJ2-2 | TRBV9 | many | TGTGCCAGCAGCGTTACCGGGACTGCAACTACCGGGGAGCTGTTTTTT | CASSVTGTATTGELFF
TRBD1 | TRBJ1-5 | TRBV6-5 | NA | TGTGCCAGCAGTTACGGTATAACAGGGGCGAATCAGCCCCAGCATTTT | CASSYGITGANQPQHF
NA | TRBJ2-7 | TRBV6-5 | few | TGTGCCAGCAGTTACTCTTCCGGGGCCACCTCCTACGAGCAGTACTTC | CASSYSSGATSYEQYF
NA | TRBJ2-1 | TRBV6-2/TRBV6-3 | NA | TGTGCCAGCAGTTACGGGCCTCATCGGGGAACCTACAATGAGCAGTTCTTC | CASSYGPHRGTYNEQFF